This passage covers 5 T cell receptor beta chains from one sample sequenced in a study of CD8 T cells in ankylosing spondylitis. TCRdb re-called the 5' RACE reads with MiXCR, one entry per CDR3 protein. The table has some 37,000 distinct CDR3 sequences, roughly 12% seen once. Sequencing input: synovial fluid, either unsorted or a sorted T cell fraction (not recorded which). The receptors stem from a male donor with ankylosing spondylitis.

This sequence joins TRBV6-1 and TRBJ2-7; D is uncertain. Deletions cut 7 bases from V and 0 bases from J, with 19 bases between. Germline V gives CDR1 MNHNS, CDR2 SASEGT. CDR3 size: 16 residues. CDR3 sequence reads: CASKSTADLSSYEQYF. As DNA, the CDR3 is TGTGCCAGCAAAAGTACAGCAGATTTAAGCTCCTACGAGCAGTACTTC.

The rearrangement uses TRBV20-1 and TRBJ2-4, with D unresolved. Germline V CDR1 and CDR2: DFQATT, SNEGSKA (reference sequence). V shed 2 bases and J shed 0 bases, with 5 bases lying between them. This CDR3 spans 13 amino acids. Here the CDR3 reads CSARYLAKNIQYF. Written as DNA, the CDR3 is TGCAGTGCTAGATACCTAGCCAAAAACATTCAGTACTTC.

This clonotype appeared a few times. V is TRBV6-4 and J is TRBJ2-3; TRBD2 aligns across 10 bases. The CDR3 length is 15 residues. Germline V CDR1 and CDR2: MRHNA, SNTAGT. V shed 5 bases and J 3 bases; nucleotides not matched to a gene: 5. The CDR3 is CASSLAGGETDTQYF. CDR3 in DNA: TGTGCCAGCAGTTTAGCGGGAGGAGAGACAGATACGCAGTATTTT.

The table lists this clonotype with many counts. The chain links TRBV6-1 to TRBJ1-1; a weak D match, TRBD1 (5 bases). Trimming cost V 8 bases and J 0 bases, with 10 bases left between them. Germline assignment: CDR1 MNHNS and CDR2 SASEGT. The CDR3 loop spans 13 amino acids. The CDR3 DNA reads TGTGCCAGCTATGTAGGGGTGAACACTGAAGCTTTCTTT. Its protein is CASYVGVNTEAFF.

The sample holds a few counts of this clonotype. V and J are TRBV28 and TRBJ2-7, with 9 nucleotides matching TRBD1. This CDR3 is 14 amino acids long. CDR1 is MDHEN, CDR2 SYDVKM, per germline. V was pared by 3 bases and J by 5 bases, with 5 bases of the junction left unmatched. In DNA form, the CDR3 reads TGTGCCAGCAGTTTTGGACAGGGGATCGACGAGCAGTACTTC. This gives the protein CASSFGQGIDEQYF.